A single sample gave rise to the 2 T cell receptor beta chains below, sequenced in a study of blood T cell repertoires in COVID-19. Profiled with immunoSEQ multiplex PCR; TCRdb holds only in-frame clones, not every one. The table has around 300,000 clones, 75% to 90% seen once. The sequenced sample consisted of PBMCs or T cells enriched from blood (not recorded which). These receptors were collected from a man aged 25-45 years who had recovered from COVID-19.

The chain couples TRBV6-5 to TRBJ1-2; the D gene is possibly TRBD1 (6 bases). This CDR3 comprises 15 residues. Germline CDR1 and CDR2: MNHEY and SVGAGI. V lost 6 bases and J lost 0, with 14 bases in between. CDR3 in DNA: TGTGCCAGCAGGCAAGGGACAACGTCTAACTATGGCTACACCTTC. Encoded protein: CASRQGTTSNYGYTF.

The chain combines TRBV7-2 with TRBJ2-7; TRBD1 matches at 7 bases. Trimming cost V 4 bases and J 2 bases; bases outside gene matches: 5. The CDR3 is made up of 14 amino acids. Per the germline V gene, CDR1 is SGHTA and CDR2 is FQGNSA. DNA for the CDR3: TGTGCCAGCAGCTCGATGGGACAGACCTACGAGCAGTACTTC. Its translation is CASSSMGQTYEQYF.